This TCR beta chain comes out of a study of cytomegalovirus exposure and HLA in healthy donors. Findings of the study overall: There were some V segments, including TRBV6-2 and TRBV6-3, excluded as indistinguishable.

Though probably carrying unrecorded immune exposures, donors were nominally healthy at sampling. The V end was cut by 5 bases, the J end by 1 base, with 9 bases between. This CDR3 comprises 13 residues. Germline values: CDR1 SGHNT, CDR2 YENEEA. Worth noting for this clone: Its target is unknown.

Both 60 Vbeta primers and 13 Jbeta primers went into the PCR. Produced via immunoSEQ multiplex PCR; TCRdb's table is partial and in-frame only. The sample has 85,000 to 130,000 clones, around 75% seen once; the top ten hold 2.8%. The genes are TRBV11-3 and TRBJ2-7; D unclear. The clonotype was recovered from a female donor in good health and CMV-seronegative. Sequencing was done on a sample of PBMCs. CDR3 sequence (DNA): TGTGCCAGCAGCCTAACCACTTCCTACGAGCAGTACTTC. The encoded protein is CASSLTTSYEQYF.